Below are 16 T cell receptor beta chains sequenced from a single sample in a study of blood T cell repertoires in COVID-19. Data came from immunoSEQ multiplex PCR; TCRdb stores just in-frame clones and leaves some out. The table has under 300,000 clones, around 88% seen once; the top ten hold about 2.3%. Sequencing input: PBMCs or T cells enriched from blood (not recorded which). All receptors derive from a woman aged 40 to 49 with acute COVID-19.

The chain links TRBV21-1 to TRBJ1-2; TRBD1 is taken as the D call from the table, unchecked against the DNA. TRBV21-1 is recorded as a pseudogene. This CDR3 contains 12 residues. The CDR3 region is CASSNRGGGYTF. The DNA for the CDR3 is TGTGCCAGCAGCAACAGGGGTGGCGGCTACACCTTC.

The chain uses TRBV7-9 and TRBJ1-1; D is uncertain. Germline CDR1 and CDR2: SEHNR and FQNEAQ (reference sequence). The V gene lost 8 bases and the J gene lost 3 bases, with 13 bases spanning the gap. The CDR3 runs 13 residues. The CDR3 is CASCRGADTEAFF. Written as DNA, the CDR3 is TGTGCCAGCTGCCGCGGTGCGGACACTGAAGCTTTCTTT.

The chain has TRBV5-1 and TRBJ1-1, with no clear D. V lost 0 bases and J 3 bases, leaving 3 bases between the germline ends. Germline CDR1 reads SGHRS; CDR2 reads YFSETQ. The CDR3 runs to 12 residues. CDR3 nucleotide sequence: TGCGCCAGCAGCTTGGTCGACACTGAAGCTTTCTTT. Protein product: CASSLVDTEAFF.

The J gene is TRBJ1-1, the V gene TRBV18; TRBD1 matches 7 bases. Per germline, CDR1 KGHSH and CDR2 LQKENI. CDR3 length: 14 residues. J lost 6 bases, V lost 3 bases, and 7 bases had no gene match. The CDR3 DNA reads TGTGCCAGCTCACCCCTAGGGGACAGAGCTGAAGCTTTCTTT. This codes for CASSPLGDRAEAFF.

The chain combines TRBV10-2 with TRBJ2-1; D call uncertain. Germline V gene data show CDR1 as WSHSY and CDR2 as SAAADI. V was cut by 4 bases and J by 0 bases, with 4 bases left in between. CDR3 size: 13 residues. CDR3 nucleotides: TGCGCCAGCAGTGCCCTCTCCTACAATGAGCAGTTCTTC. Amino acid sequence: CASSALSYNEQFF.

This clone was seen only once. The chain uses TRBV4-3 and TRBJ1-1; D may be TRBD1 (6 bases). V shed 0 bases and J shed 8 bases, with 10 bases lying between them. Germline CDR1 and CDR2: LGHNA and YSLEER. The CDR3 contains 13 residues. CDR3 amino acids: CASSQDGGQEAFF. Here the CDR3 DNA reads TGCGCCAGCAGCCAAGACGGGGGGCAGGAAGCTTTCTTT.

This clone was seen only a few times. The chain is built from TRBV7-9 and TRBJ1-4; the D is unclear. Germline CDR1 SEHNR, CDR2 FQNEAQ (reference sequence). V lost 4 bases, J lost 8 bases, and 11 bases lay in between. There are 13 residues in the CDR3. In DNA form, the CDR3 reads TGTGCCAGCAGCTCATTAGGAGGCGAAAAACTGTTTTTT. Translated: CASSSLGGEKLFF. The entire variable domain, with the rest obtained from reference TRBV7-9 and TRBJ1-4, is as follows: DTGVSQNPRHKITKRGQNVTFRCDPISEHNRLYWYRQTLGQGPEFLTYFQNEAQLEKSRLLSDRFSAERPKGSFSTLEIQRTEQGDSAMYLCASSSLGGEKLFFGSGTQLSVL.

This chain uses TRBV5-1 with TRBJ2-1, with TRBD1 identical over 8 bases. V gave up 2 bases and J gave up 3 bases; unmatched junction bases: 4. This CDR3 has 15 amino acids. In germline, CDR1 is SGHRS, CDR2 YFSETQ. The CDR3 here is CASSFGQGFYNEQFF. The CDR3 coding sequence is TGCGCCAGCAGCTTCGGACAGGGCTTCTACAATGAGCAGTTCTTC.

The chain couples TRBV12-3 or TRBV12-4 to TRBJ1-2, with 7 bases fitting TRBD1. Trimming at V came to 3 bases and at J to 12 bases, leaving 10 bases not matched to a gene. The CDR3 length is 13 residues. The DNA for the CDR3 is TGTGCCAGCAGTTTGGGGCAGGGGGACAGAAACACCTTC. Translation: CASSLGQGDRNTF.

A few counts support this clone. This chain links TRBV2 with TRBJ2-1, with D possibly TRBD1 on 5 matching bases. The CDR3 runs to 13 residues. Germline CDR1 is SNHLY and CDR2 is FYNNEI. The V end was cut by 5 bases, the J end by 10 bases, with 15 bases between. In nucleotides, the CDR3 is TGTGCCAGCAGTATAAACAGGTTTGAGGAGCAGTTCTTC. Translated: CASSINRFEEQFF. The whole variable domain, filled in from reference TRBV2 and TRBJ2-1, reads EPEVTQTPSHQVTQMGQEVILRCVPISNHLYFYWYRQILGQKVEFLVSFYNNEISEKSEIFDDQFSVERPDGSNFTLKIRSTKLEDSAMYFCASSINRFEEQFFGPGTRLTVL.

Comments on this clone: Other nucleotide sequences from this sample produce the same CDR3. The rearrangement links TRBV19 to TRBJ1-3; D possibly corresponds to TRBD1 (6 bases). The CDR3 contains 15 residues. V was trimmed by 3 bases and J by 4 bases, leaving 13 bases between them. Germline V CDR1 and CDR2: LNHDA, SQIVND (reference sequence). The CDR3 is CASSIPTGTGNTIYF. The CDR3 DNA is TGTGCCAGTAGTATCCCTACAGGGACCGGAAACACCATATATTTT.

This clone was observed a single time. The rearrangement joins TRBV6-5 to TRBJ2-3, with D tentatively TRBD2 (6 bases). Per the germline V gene, CDR1 is MNHEY and CDR2 is SVGAGI. With 4 bases removed from V and 0 bases from J, the gap between germline ends came to 14 bases. The CDR3 covers 16 residues. The CDR3 reads CASSLTPLASTDTQYF. CDR3 DNA sequence: TGTGCCAGCAGTTTAACTCCCCTAGCGAGCACAGATACGCAGTATTTT.

V and J are TRBV7-2 and TRBJ2-3, with D perhaps matching TRBD2 (5 bases). The CDR3 extends over 14 amino acids. The germline V gene has CDR1 SGHTA and CDR2 FQGNSA. The V end was cut by 5 bases, the J end by 1 base, with 10 bases between. DNA of the CDR3: TGTGCCAGCAGCACCCGGGGTGGCACAGATACGCAGTATTTT. Encoded protein: CASSTRGGTDTQYF.

The rearrangement uses TRBV29-1 and TRBJ1-2, with D maybe TRBD1 (6 bases). This CDR3 region has 15 residues. Per the germline V gene, CDR1 is SQVTM and CDR2 is ANQGSEA. V was pared by 4 bases and J by 8 bases, with 23 bases between. The CDR3 here is CSVVAQGRSTGGYTF. The CDR3 DNA follows: TGCAGCGTTGTGGCCCAGGGGAGAAGTACGGGGGGCTACACCTTC. The full variable domain, in which reference TRBV29-1 and TRBJ1-2 provide the parts outside the CDR3, is SAVISQKPSRDICQRGTSLTIQCQVDSQVTMMFWYRQQPGQSLTLIATANQGSEATYESGFVIDKFPISRPNLTFSTLTVSNMSPEDSSIYLCSVVAQGRSTGGYTFGSGTRLTVV.

This chain links TRBV29-1 with TRBJ1-4, with D hard to call. The CDR3 is made up of 13 amino acids. V lost 6 bases and J 8 bases, leaving 16 bases between the germline ends. The germline gives CDR1 SQVTM, CDR2 ANQGSEA. CDR3 amino acids: CSVLRGVGEKLFF. Here the CDR3 DNA reads TGCAGCGTCCTCCGCGGGGTCGGGGAAAAACTGTTTTTT.

V is TRBV4-3 and J is TRBJ2-1; tentative D call: TRBD2 (6 bases). V gave up 1 base and J gave up 7 bases, with 11 bases separating them. Germline-derived CDR1 and CDR2 are LGHNA and YSLEER. The length of the CDR3 is 14 residues. The CDR3 DNA reads as TGCGCCAGCAGCCAAGGCGGGCTAGCGAATGAGCAGTTCTTC. Its translation: CASSQGGLANEQFF.